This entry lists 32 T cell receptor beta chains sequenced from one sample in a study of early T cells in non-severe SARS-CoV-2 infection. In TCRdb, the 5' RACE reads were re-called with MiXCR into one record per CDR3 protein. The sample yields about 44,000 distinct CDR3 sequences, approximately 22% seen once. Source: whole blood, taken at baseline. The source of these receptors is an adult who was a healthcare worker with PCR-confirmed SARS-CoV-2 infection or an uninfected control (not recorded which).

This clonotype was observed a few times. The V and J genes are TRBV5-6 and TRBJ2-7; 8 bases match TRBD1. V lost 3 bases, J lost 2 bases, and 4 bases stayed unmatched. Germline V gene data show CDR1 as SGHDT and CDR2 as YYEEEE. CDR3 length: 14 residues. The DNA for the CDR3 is TGTGCCAGCAGCTACGGACAGGGCCCCTACGAGCAGTACTTC. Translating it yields CASSYGQGPYEQYF.

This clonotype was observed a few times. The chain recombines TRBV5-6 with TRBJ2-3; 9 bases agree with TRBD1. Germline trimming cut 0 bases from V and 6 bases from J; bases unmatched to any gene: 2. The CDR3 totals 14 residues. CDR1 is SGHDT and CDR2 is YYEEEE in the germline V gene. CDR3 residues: CASSLDRGLDTQYF. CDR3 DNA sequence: TGTGCCAGCAGCTTGGACAGGGGGCTGGATACGCAGTATTTT.

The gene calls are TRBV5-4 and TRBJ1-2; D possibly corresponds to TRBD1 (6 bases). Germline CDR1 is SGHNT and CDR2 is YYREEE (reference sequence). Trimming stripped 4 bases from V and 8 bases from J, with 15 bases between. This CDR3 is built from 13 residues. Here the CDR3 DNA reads TGTGCCAGCAGCCCGTCCCGTGACAGGGGCTACACCTTC. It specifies CASSPSRDRGYTF.

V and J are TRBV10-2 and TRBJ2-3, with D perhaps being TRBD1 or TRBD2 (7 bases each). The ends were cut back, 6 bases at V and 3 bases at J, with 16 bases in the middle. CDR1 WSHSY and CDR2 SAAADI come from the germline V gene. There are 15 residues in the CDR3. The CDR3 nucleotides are TGCGCCAGCAGGGGACAGTCCGGGAGGACAGATACGCAGTATTTT. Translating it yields CASRGQSGRTDTQYF.

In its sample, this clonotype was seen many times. This chain's CDR3 is CASSGTPGQGSYTEAFF. In DNA form, the CDR3 reads TGTGCCAGCAGTGGGACTCCGGGACAGGGTTCCTACACTGAAGCTTTCTTT. The rearrangement joins TRBV6-2 or TRBV6-3 to TRBJ1-1; TRBD1 matches 9 bases. With V trimmed by 5 bases and J by 3 bases, 13 bases remained unmatched. Germline V lookup: CDR1 MNHEY, CDR2 SVGEGT. The length of the CDR3 is 17 residues.

CDR3: CASARTKGNTEAFF. The CDR3 coding sequence is TGCGCCAGCGCTAGAACAAAGGGGAACACTGAAGCTTTCTTT. The chain couples TRBV5-1 to TRBJ1-1; D gene unclear. V dropped 7 bases and J dropped 1 base, with 14 bases sitting between them. CDR3 size: 14 residues. Per germline, CDR1 SGHRS and CDR2 YFSETQ. The complete variable domain, with remaining parts taken from reference TRBV5-1 and TRBJ1-1, reads KAGVTQTPRYLIKTRGQQVTLSCSPISGHRSVSWYQQTPGQGLQFLFEYFSETQRNKGNFPGRFSGRQFSNSRSEMNVSTLELGDSALYLCASARTKGNTEAFFGQGTRLTVV.

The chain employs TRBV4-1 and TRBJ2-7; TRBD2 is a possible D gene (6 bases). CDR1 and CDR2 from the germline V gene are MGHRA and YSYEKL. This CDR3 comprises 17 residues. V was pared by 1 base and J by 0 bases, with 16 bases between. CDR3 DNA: TGCGCCAGCAGCCAAGGTGGGGGGACCTTGAGCTCCTACGAGCAGTACTTC. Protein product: CASSQGGGTLSSYEQYF.

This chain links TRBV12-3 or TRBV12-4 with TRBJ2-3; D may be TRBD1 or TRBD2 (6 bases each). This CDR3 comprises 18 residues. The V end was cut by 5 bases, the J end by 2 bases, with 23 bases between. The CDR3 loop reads CASSMESGLGGPTDTQYF. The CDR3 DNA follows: TGTGCCAGCAGTATGGAAAGCGGATTAGGGGGGCCCACAGATACGCAGTATTTT.

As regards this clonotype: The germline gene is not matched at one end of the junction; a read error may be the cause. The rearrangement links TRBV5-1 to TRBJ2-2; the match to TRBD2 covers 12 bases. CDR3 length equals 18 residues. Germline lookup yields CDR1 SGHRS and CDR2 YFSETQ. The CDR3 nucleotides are TGCGCCAGCAGCTTGACCTGGACTAGCGGGGCGAAGACCGGGGAGCTGTTTTTT. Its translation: CASSLTWTSGAKTGELFF. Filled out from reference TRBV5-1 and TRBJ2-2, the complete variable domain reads KAGVTQTPRYLIKTRGQQVTLSCSPISGHRSVSWYQQTPGQGLQFLFEYFSETQRNKGNFPGRFSGRQFSNSRSEMNVSTLELGDSALYLCASSLTWTSGAKTGELFFGEGSRLTVL.

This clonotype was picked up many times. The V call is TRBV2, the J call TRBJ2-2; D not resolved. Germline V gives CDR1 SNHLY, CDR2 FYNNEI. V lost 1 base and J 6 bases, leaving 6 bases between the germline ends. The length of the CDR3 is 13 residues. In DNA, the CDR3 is TGTGCCAGCAGTGAAGTGAGAGCCGGGGAGCTGTTTTTT. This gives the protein CASSEVRAGELFF.

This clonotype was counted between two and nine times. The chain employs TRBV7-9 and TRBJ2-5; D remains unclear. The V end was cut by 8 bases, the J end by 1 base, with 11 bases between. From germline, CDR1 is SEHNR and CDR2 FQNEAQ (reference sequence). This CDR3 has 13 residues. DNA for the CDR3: TGTGCCAGCGCCAGACCGGGCCAAGAGACCCAGTACTTC. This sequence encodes CASARPGQETQYF. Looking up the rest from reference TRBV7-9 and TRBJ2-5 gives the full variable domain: DTGVSQNPRHKITKRGQNVTFRCDPISEHNRLYWYRQTLGQGPEFLTYFQNEAQLEKSRLLSDRFSAERPKGSFSTLEIQRTEQGDSAMYLCASARPGQETQYFGPGTRLLVL.

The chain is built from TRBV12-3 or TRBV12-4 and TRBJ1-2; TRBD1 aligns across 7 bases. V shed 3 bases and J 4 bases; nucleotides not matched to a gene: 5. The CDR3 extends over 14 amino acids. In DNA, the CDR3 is TGTGCCAGCAGTTTTGGTGCAGGGGGCTATGGCTACACCTTC. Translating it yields CASSFGAGGYGYTF.

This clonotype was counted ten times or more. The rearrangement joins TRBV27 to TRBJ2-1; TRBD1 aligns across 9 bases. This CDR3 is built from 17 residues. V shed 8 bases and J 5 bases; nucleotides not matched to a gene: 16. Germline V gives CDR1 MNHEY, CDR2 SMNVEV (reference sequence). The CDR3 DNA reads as TGTGCCAGCTCAGGCCTCCCCGGGACAGGGCTGGACAATGAGCAGTTCTTC. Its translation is CASSGLPGTGLDNEQFF.

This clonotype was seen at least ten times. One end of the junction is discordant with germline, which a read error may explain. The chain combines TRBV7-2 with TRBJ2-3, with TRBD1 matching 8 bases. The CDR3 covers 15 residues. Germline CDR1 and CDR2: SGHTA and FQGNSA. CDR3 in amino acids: CASSLGTGYTDTQYF. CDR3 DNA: TGTGCCAGCAGTTTAGGGACAGGCTACACAGATACGCAGTATTTT.

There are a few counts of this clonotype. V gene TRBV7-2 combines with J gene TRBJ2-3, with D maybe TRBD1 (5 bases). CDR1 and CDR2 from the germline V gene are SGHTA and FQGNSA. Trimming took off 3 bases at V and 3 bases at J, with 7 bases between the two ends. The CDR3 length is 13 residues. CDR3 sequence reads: CASSFGATDTQYF. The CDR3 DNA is TGTGCCAGCAGCTTTGGGGCGACAGATACGCAGTATTTT. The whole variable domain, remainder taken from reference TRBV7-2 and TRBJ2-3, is GAGVSQSPSNKVTEKGKDVELRCDPISGHTALYWYRQSLGQGLEFLIYFQGNSAPDKSGLPSDRFSAERTGGSVSTLTIQRTQQEDSAVYLCASSFGATDTQYFGPGTRLTVL.

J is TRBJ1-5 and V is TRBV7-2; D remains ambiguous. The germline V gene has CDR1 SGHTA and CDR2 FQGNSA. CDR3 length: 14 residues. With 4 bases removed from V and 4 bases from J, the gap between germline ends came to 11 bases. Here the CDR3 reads CASSWDPGNQPQHF. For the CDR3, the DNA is TGTGCCAGCAGCTGGGATCCTGGGAATCAGCCCCAGCATTTT.

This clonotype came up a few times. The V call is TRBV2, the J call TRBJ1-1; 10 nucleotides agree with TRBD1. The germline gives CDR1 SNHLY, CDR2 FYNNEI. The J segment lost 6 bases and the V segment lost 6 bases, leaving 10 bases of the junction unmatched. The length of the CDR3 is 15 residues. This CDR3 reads CASRRGTGDPPEAFF. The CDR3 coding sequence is TGTGCCAGCAGGAGGGGGACAGGGGACCCCCCTGAAGCTTTCTTT.

As DNA, the CDR3 is TGTGCCAGCAGCCCGGGACAGGGCGGGACCCAGTACTTC. Translated: CASSPGQGGTQYF. The rearrangement joins TRBV7-2 to TRBJ2-5; 9 positions match TRBD1. Germline lookup yields CDR1 SGHTA and CDR2 FQGNSA. This CDR3 comprises 13 residues. After removal of 5 bases from V and 7 bases from J, the junction contained 5 bases not matched to a gene.

CDR3 protein: CASSLDGRVQETQYF. CDR3 bases: TGTGCCAGCAGCTTAGACGGACGGGTGCAAGAGACCCAGTACTTC. This chain uses TRBV11-2 with TRBJ2-5; D unresolved. This CDR3 is 15 amino acids long. The ends were cut back, 0 bases at V and 2 bases at J, with 10 bases in the middle. CDR1 is SGHAT, CDR2 FQNNGV, per germline.

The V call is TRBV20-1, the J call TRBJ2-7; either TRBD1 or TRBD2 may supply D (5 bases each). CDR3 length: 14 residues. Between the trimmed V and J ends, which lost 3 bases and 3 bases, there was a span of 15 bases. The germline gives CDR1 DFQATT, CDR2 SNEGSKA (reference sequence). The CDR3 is CSASWGQRGYEQYF. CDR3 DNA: TGCAGTGCTAGTTGGGGTCAGAGGGGCTACGAGCAGTACTTC.

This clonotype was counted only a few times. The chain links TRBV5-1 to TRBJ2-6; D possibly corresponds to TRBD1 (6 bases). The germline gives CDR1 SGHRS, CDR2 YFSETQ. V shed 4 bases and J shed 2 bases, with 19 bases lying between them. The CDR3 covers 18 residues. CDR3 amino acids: CASSGGAGFIPGANVLTF. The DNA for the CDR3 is TGCGCCAGCAGCGGGGGCGCAGGGTTTATCCCTGGGGCCAACGTCCTGACTTTC.

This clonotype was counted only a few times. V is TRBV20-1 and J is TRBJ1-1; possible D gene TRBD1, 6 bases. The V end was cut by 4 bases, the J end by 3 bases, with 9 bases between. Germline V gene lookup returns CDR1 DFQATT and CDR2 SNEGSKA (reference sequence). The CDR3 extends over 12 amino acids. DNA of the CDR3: TGCAGTGCTACTTGGGGGCACACTGAAGCTTTCTTT. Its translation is CSATWGHTEAFF.

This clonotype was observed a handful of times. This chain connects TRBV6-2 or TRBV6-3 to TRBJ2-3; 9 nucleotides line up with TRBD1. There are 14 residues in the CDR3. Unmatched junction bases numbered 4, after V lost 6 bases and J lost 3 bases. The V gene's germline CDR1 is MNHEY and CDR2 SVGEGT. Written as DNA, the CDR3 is TGTGCCAGCAGCGGGGACAGGGAGACAGATACGCAGTATTTT. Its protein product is CASSGDRETDTQYF.

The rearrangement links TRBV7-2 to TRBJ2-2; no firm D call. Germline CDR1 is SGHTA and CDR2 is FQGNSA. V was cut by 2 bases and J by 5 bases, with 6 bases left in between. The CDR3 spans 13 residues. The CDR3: CASSLLGTGELFF. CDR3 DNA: TGTGCCAGCAGCTTACTGGGGACCGGGGAGCTGTTTTTT.

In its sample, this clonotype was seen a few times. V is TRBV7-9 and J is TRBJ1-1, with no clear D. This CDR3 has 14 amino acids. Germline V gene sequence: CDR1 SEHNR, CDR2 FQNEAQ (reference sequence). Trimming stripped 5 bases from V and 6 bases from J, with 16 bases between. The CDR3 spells CASSPEGSYSEAFF. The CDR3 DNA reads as TGTGCCAGCAGCCCCGAGGGCAGCTACTCTGAAGCTTTCTTT.

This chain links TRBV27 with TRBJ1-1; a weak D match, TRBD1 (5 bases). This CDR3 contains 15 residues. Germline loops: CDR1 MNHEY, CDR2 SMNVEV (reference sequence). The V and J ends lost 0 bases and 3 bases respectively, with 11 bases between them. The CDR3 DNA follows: TGTGCCAGCAGTTTATCCCCAGGGTCGTACACTGAAGCTTTCTTT. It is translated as CASSLSPGSYTEAFF.

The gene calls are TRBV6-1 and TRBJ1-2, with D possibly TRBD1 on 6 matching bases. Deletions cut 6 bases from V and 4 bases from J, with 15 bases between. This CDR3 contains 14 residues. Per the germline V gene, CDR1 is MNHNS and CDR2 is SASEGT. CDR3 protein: CASRANGQSYGYTF. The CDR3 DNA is TGTGCCAGCAGAGCCAACGGACAGAGCTATGGCTACACCTTC.

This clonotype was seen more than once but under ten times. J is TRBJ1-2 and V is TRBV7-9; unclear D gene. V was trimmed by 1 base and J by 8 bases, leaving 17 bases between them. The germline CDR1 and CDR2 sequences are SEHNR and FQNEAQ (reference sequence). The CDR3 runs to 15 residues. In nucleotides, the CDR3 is TGTGCCAGCAGCTTAGAGCTGGGCTCAAACTGGGGCTACACCTTC. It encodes CASSLELGSNWGYTF.

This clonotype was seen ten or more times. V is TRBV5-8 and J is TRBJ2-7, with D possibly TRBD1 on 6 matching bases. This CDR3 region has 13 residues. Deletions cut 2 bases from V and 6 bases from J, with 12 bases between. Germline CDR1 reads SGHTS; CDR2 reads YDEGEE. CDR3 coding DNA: TGTGCCAGCAGCTTAACAGGGCCCTCCGAGCAGTACTTC. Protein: CASSLTGPSEQYF.

The CDR3 is CASSIGGTLAKNIQYF. CDR3 in DNA: TGTGCCAGCAGCATAGGTGGAACTTTAGCCAAAAACATTCAGTACTTC. This sequence joins TRBV21-1 and TRBJ2-4. TRBV21-1 is termed a pseudogene. The CDR3 is 16 residues long.

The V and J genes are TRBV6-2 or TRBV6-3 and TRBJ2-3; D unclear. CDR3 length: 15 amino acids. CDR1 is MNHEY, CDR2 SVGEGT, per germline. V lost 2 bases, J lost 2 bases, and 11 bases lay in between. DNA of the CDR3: TGTGCCAGCAGTTACGGACCGCCCGACACAGATACGCAGTATTTT. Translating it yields CASSYGPPDTDTQYF.

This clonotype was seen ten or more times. CDR3 sequence reads: CSAQEPSGGATDTQYF. DNA of the CDR3: TGCAGTGCTCAGGAACCTAGCGGGGGGGCCACAGATACGCAGTATTTT. The rearrangement links TRBV20-1 to TRBJ2-3; TRBD2 matches at 12 bases. The CDR3 extends over 16 amino acids. CDR1 and CDR2 from the germline V gene are DFQATT and SNEGSKA (reference sequence). The V and J ends lost 5 bases and 2 bases, in that order; junction bases with no gene match: 8.